These 32 T cell receptor beta chains originate from one sample sequenced in a study of CD8 T cells in ankylosing spondylitis (dated by TCRdb to the late 2010s). The method behind the library was 5' RACE. The data were produced on an Illumina HiSeq 2500. TCRdb reanalyzed the raw reads on its own, using fastp at Q25 for trimming and MiXCR for clone calling, and kept in-frame beta chains. One record per CDR3 amino acid sequence lists the most common genes and DNA. The sample contains some 140,000 distinct CDR3 sequences, approximately 8.4% of them found a single time. Jointly, the top ten make up 6% to 8% of the sample. The specimen was synovial fluid, either unsorted or a sorted T cell fraction (not recorded which). The receptors stem from a male donor with ankylosing spondylitis.

This clonotype was recorded a few times. CDR3 bases: TGCAGTGCTCGGACTAGCGGGGGGGGGACCTACAATGAGCAGTTCTTC. Protein sequence: CSARTSGGGTYNEQFF. The V gene is TRBV20-1, the J gene TRBJ2-1, with 15 bases aligning to TRBD2. In germline, CDR1 is DFQATT, CDR2 SNEGSKA (reference sequence). The V gene end was trimmed by 5 bases and the J gene end by 2 bases; junction bases not matched to a gene: 4. CDR3 length: 16 amino acids.

This clonotype was seen a few times. The chain links TRBV27 to TRBJ2-5; 10 bases match TRBD1. The CDR3 has 14 residues. Germline CDR1 reads MNHEY; CDR2 reads SMNVEV (reference sequence). V gave up 6 bases and J gave up 4 bases; unmatched junction bases: 5. The CDR3 DNA reads TGTGCCAGCAGACGAAGACAGGGGGCAGAGACCCAGTACTTC. It is translated as CASRRRQGAETQYF.

This clonotype has a count of ten or more. The chain links TRBV7-6 to TRBJ2-7; the D is unclear. The CDR3 is 14 residues long. V lost 1 base to trimming and J lost 0 bases, with 7 bases between them. Per the germline V gene, CDR1 is SGHVS and CDR2 is FNYEAQ. This CDR3 is CASSLDPNSYEQYF. Here the CDR3 DNA reads TGTGCCAGCAGCTTAGATCCTAACTCCTACGAGCAGTACTTC.

This clonotype was recorded many times. The chain has TRBV7-9 and TRBJ2-7; D gene ambiguous. The CDR3 is made up of 11 amino acids. The germline CDR1 and CDR2 sequences are SEHNR and FQNEAQ (reference sequence). The V and J ends lost 2 bases and 5 bases respectively, with 4 bases between them. CDR3 in DNA: TGTGCCAGCAGCTTACTCCACGAGCAGTACTTC. Residues: CASSLLHEQYF.

This clonotype was picked up many times. This chain joins TRBV7-9 and TRBJ1-5; D call uncertain. Between the trimmed V and J ends, which lost 1 base and 0 bases, there was a span of 7 bases. The germline gives CDR1 SEHNR, CDR2 FQNEAQ (reference sequence). The CDR3 is made up of 15 amino acids. The CDR3 loop reads CASSLGADSNQPQHF. The CDR3 nucleotides read TGTGCCAGCAGCTTAGGCGCTGATAGCAATCAGCCCCAGCATTTT.

The rearrangement joins TRBV4-2 to TRBJ2-5; D remains ambiguous. CDR1 is LGHNA and CDR2 is YNFKEQ in the germline V gene. CDR3 size: 13 residues. The ends were cut back, 3 bases at V and 5 bases at J, with 10 bases in the middle. CDR3 in amino acids: CASSQRLQETQYF. CDR3 in DNA: TGTGCCAGCAGCCAGAGACTTCAGGAGACCCAGTACTTC.

This clonotype has just a few counts. V is TRBV18 and J is TRBJ2-7; 8 bases align to TRBD1. Germline V gene sequence: CDR1 KGHSH, CDR2 LQKENI. V lost 1 base to trimming and J lost 1 base; unmatched junction nucleotides: 6. The CDR3 contains 16 residues. The CDR3 region is CASSPLRQGASYEQYF. In DNA form, the CDR3 reads TGTGCCAGCTCACCACTGCGCCAGGGGGCATCCTACGAGCAGTACTTC.

This rearrangement joins TRBV20-1 to TRBJ1-1; D not certain. The CDR3 spans 12 residues. V lost 5 bases, J lost 1 base, and 8 bases lay in between. Looked up from germline, CDR1 is DFQATT and CDR2 is SNEGSKA (reference sequence). This CDR3 is CSALVANTEAFF. The CDR3 region has the DNA TGCAGTGCTCTAGTCGCGAACACTGAAGCTTTCTTT.

This clonotype was counted at least ten times. The rearrangement uses TRBV7-2 and TRBJ1-6, with unresolved D. Germline loops: CDR1 SGHTA, CDR2 FQGNSA. The CDR3 is 15 residues long. V shed 1 base and J shed 2 bases, with 6 bases lying between them. CDR3 sequence: CASSLGRTYNSPLHF. In DNA, the CDR3 is TGTGCCAGCAGCTTAGGAAGGACCTATAATTCACCCCTCCACTTT.

This clonotype occurred many times. The V and J genes are TRBV4-2 and TRBJ1-2; possibly TRBD1 for D (5 bases). CDR1 is LGHNA and CDR2 is YNFKEQ in the germline V gene. This CDR3 is 14 amino acids long. Trimming stripped 1 base from V and 5 bases from J, with 11 bases between. CDR3: CASSQAGSFYGYTF. The CDR3 nucleotides read TGTGCCAGCAGCCAAGCAGGGTCCTTTTATGGCTACACCTTC.

The gene calls are TRBV5-1 and TRBJ2-5; weak D call: TRBD2 (6 bases). This CDR3 has 15 residues. The germline CDR1 and CDR2 sequences are SGHRS and YFSETQ. V dropped 4 bases and J dropped 2 bases, with 15 bases sitting between them. CDR3 bases: TGCGCCAGCAGCGCCCTACTAGCTGGTCAAGAGACCCAGTACTTC. Translation: CASSALLAGQETQYF.

This clonotype has at least ten counts. The chain is built from TRBV7-2 and TRBJ2-7; D is unclear. V lost 4 bases, J lost 2 bases, and 9 bases lay in between. Germline V gives CDR1 SGHTA, CDR2 FQGNSA. This CDR3 spans 13 amino acids. CDR3 protein: CASSSDPTYEQYF. The CDR3 nucleotides are TGTGCCAGCAGCTCGGACCCAACCTACGAGCAGTACTTC.

This clonotype was recorded at least ten times. In DNA form, the CDR3 reads TGTGCCAGCAGCTTACGGACTAGCGGATATCACACAGATACGCAGTATTTT. It encodes CASSLRTSGYHTDTQYF. The chain links TRBV5-6 to TRBJ2-3; 10 bases fit TRBD2. Germline loops: CDR1 SGHDT, CDR2 YYEEEE. The junction had 8 bases not matched to a gene; V was cut back by 2 bases and J by 2 bases. The CDR3 runs to 17 residues.

This chain uses TRBV11-2 with TRBJ2-1, with D perhaps TRBD1 (5 bases). There are 15 residues in the CDR3. V gave up 5 bases and J gave up 8 bases, with 19 bases separating them. Germline values: CDR1 SGHAT, CDR2 FQNNGV. CDR3 DNA sequence: TGTGCCAGCAGCCACGACAGTTCTCGCTTCGATGAGCAGTTCTTC. Translation: CASSHDSSRFDEQFF. The whole variable domain, filled in from reference TRBV11-2 and TRBJ2-1, reads EAGVAQSPRYKIIEKRQSVAFWCNPISGHATLYWYQQILGQGPKLLIQFQNNGVVDDSQLPKDRFSAERLKGVDSTLKIQPAKLEDSAVYLCASSHDSSRFDEQFFGPGTRLTVL.

The gene calls are TRBV11-3 and TRBJ2-3; D might be TRBD1 or TRBD2, each matching 5 bases. V lost 3 bases to trimming and J lost 4 bases, with 14 bases between them. The CDR3 runs 15 residues. Germline CDR1 SGHNT, CDR2 YENEEA. In nucleotides, the CDR3 is TGTGCCAGCAGCTTTGGGCAGGGAGCCCCAGATACGCAGTATTTT. This gives the protein CASSFGQGAPDTQYF.

In this sample, this clonotype turned up many times. The V gene is TRBV5-1, the J gene TRBJ1-1; no definite D call. Germline V CDR1 and CDR2: SGHRS, YFSETQ. The CDR3 covers 14 residues. Trimming removed 5 bases from V and 3 bases from J, with 14 bases in between. CDR3 coding DNA: TGCGCCAGCAGTAAAGAGGGCGAGTACACTGAAGCTTTCTTT. Protein product: CASSKEGEYTEAFF.

This clonotype appeared a few times. The chain has TRBV24-1 and TRBJ2-1; D unresolved. The CDR3 covers 14 residues. V was pared by 3 bases and J by 8 bases, with 13 bases between. Germline V gene lookup returns CDR1 KGHDR and CDR2 SFDVKD. The DNA of the CDR3 is TGTGCCACCAGTGATCCCCTCGGTATCTATGAGCAGTTCTTC. It is translated as CATSDPLGIYEQFF.

In its sample, this clonotype was seen a few times. The J gene is TRBJ2-1, the V gene TRBV7-2, with a tentative D call TRBD1 (5 bases). Germline V CDR1 and CDR2: SGHTA, FQGNSA. The CDR3 runs to 16 residues. V was shortened by 5 bases and J by 4 bases, with 18 bases between the two germline ends. The CDR3 sequence is CASSQVPRVEYNEQFF. The CDR3 nucleotides read TGTGCCAGCAGCCAAGTACCCAGGGTCGAATACAATGAGCAGTTCTTC.

J is TRBJ2-7 and V is TRBV7-2; unclear D gene. In germline, CDR1 is SGHTA, CDR2 FQGNSA. The CDR3 length is 13 residues. Trimming removed 1 base from V and 8 bases from J, with 12 bases in between. CDR3 region: CASSLVGRRQQYF. The CDR3 nucleotides are TGTGCCAGCAGCTTAGTGGGCAGGCGCCAGCAGTACTTC. Supplemented by reference TRBV7-2 and TRBJ2-7, the full variable domain reads GAGVSQSPSNKVTEKGKDVELRCDPISGHTALYWYRQSLGQGLEFLIYFQGNSAPDKSGLPSDRFSAERTGGSVSTLTIQRTQQEDSAVYLCASSLVGRRQQYFGPGTRLTVT.

This chain uses TRBV6-1 with TRBJ2-2, with D maybe TRBD2 (6 bases). Trimming shortened V by 2 bases and J by 1 base, and 8 bases separated the two germline ends. The germline V gene encodes CDR1 MNHNS and CDR2 SASEGT. The CDR3 is made up of 15 amino acids. CDR3 sequence reads: CASSELARNTGELFF. The CDR3 coding sequence is TGTGCCAGCAGTGAACTAGCGCGGAACACCGGGGAGCTGTTTTTT.

There are many counts of this clonotype. The V and J genes are TRBV4-3 and TRBJ1-5; the D is unclear. The CDR3 runs to 13 residues. Germline assignment: CDR1 LGHNA and CDR2 YSLEER. The V end was cut by 0 bases, the J end by 7 bases, with 7 bases between. CDR3: CASSQDLRQPQHF. The CDR3 DNA is TGCGCCAGCAGCCAAGATCTACGGCAGCCCCAGCATTTT.

This clonotype was detected only a few times. The chain employs TRBV6-6 and TRBJ2-7; no definite D call. CDR1 and CDR2 from the germline V gene are MNHNY and SVGAGI (reference sequence). CDR3 length: 11 residues. V was cut by 1 base and J by 3 bases, with 1 base left in between. CDR3 coding DNA: TGTGCCAGCAGTTACTTCTACGAGCAGTACTTC. As protein: CASSYFYEQYF.

There are many counts of this clonotype. The J gene is TRBJ2-7, the V gene TRBV20-1, with unresolved D. Between the trimmed V and J ends, which lost 5 bases and 6 bases, there was a span of 17 bases. CDR1 and CDR2 (germline): DFQATT, SNEGSKA (reference sequence). The CDR3 is 13 residues long. The CDR3 region is CSAAYDLLGEQYF. For the CDR3, the DNA is TGCAGTGCTGCCTACGATCTTCTTGGCGAGCAGTACTTC.

This clonotype was counted ten times or more. CDR3 nucleotides: TGTGCCAGCAGTTGGTTAAGTGGCGCGGATGAAAAACTGTTTTTT. It encodes CASSWLSGADEKLFF. The genes are TRBV12-3 or TRBV12-4 and TRBJ1-4; D is undetermined. This CDR3 is 15 amino acids long. V shed 4 bases and J shed 6 bases, with 15 bases lying between them.

In its sample, this clonotype was seen many times. The chain combines TRBV5-1 with TRBJ2-5, with D perhaps matching TRBD1 or TRBD2 (5 bases each). Looked up from germline, CDR1 is SGHRS and CDR2 is YFSETQ. This CDR3 is built from 15 residues. Deletions cut 4 bases from V and 4 bases from J, with 17 bases between. The CDR3 loop reads CASSLRGELGETQYF. CDR3 in DNA: TGCGCCAGCAGCCTGAGAGGGGAGCTCGGAGAGACCCAGTACTTC.

Ten or more counts support this clonotype. V is TRBV7-8 and J is TRBJ2-7; unclear D gene. CDR3 length: 13 residues. The germline gives CDR1 SGHVS, CDR2 FQNEAQ. V shed 1 base and J shed 2 bases, with 6 bases lying between them. The DNA for the CDR3 is TGTGCCAGCAGCTTAGTGGCAGCCTACGAGCAGTACTTC. It codes for CASSLVAAYEQYF. Based on the CDR3 plus reference TRBV7-8 and TRBJ2-7, the full variable domain is GAGVSQSPRYKVAKRGQDVALRCDPISGHVSLFWYQQALGQGPEFLTYFQNEAQLDKSGLPSDRFFAERPEGSVSTLKIQRTQQEDSAVYLCASSLVAAYEQYFGPGTRLTVT.

This chain uses TRBV4-2 with TRBJ2-5; no clear D gene. The germline V and J ends were trimmed by 2 bases and 5 bases, with 9 bases remaining between them. The CDR3 covers 13 residues. CDR1 and CDR2 (germline): LGHNA, YNFKEQ. The CDR3 DNA follows: TGTGCCAGCAGCCAAAGGGCAGCCGAGACCCAGTACTTC. The encoded protein is CASSQRAAETQYF.

This chain uses TRBV5-1 with TRBJ1-1; unclear D gene. Trimming shortened V by 0 bases and J by 2 bases, and 11 bases separated the two germline ends. CDR1 and CDR2 from the germline V gene are SGHRS and YFSETQ. The CDR3 extends over 15 amino acids. DNA for the CDR3: TGCGCCAGCAGCTTGGGGTTGATAGACAACACTGAAGCTTTCTTT. Its translation: CASSLGLIDNTEAFF.

The V call is TRBV18, the J call TRBJ1-1, with D possibly matching TRBD1 (5 bases). Trimming pared 6 bases from V and 4 bases from J, leaving 15 bases between. The germline CDR1 and CDR2 sequences are KGHSH and LQKENI. The length of the CDR3 is 14 residues. CDR3 loop: CASSPDTPSTEAFF. The DNA for the CDR3 is TGTGCCAGCTCGCCGGACACTCCATCCACTGAAGCTTTCTTT. Using reference TRBV18 and TRBJ1-1 for the parts outside the CDR3, the full variable domain is NAGVMQNPRHLVRRRGQEARLRCSPMKGHSHVYWYRQLPEEGLKFMVYLQKENIIDESGMPKERFSAEFPKEGPSILRIQQVVRGDSAAYFCASSPDTPSTEAFFGQGTRLTVV.

This clonotype was seen many times. V and J are TRBV7-9 and TRBJ2-6, with no clear D. Germline V gene data show CDR1 as SEHNR and CDR2 as FQNEAQ (reference sequence). The CDR3 is made up of 15 amino acids. The V end lost 2 bases, the J end lost 0 bases, and 5 bases lay between the germline ends. CDR3 bases: TGTGCCAGCAGCTTAATGGGCTCTGGGGCCAACGTCCTGACTTTC. It encodes CASSLMGSGANVLTF.

The rearrangement links TRBV9 to TRBJ2-5; TRBD2 matches at 10 bases. Germline lookup yields CDR1 SGDLS and CDR2 YYNGEE. The CDR3 consists of 17 residues. Unmatched junction bases numbered 13, after V lost 3 bases and J lost 5 bases. CDR3 nucleotides: TGTGCCAGCAGCGGAGGGCTAAGCGGGGGGGCACGGGAGACCCAGTACTTC. Protein: CASSGGLSGGARETQYF.

The chain has TRBV20-1 and TRBJ1-1; no reliable D call. There are 18 residues in the CDR3. V lost 1 base to trimming and J lost 3 bases, with 24 bases between them. Germline CDR1 DFQATT, CDR2 SNEGSKA (reference sequence). CDR3 coding DNA: TGCAGTGCTAGAGTTGGCGAACGTTCCGAACTAGCGGACACTGAAGCTTTCTTT. Its translation: CSARVGERSELADTEAFF.